This entry features one T cell receptor (beta chain) sequence. The entry originates in a study of blood T cell repertoires in COVID-19. V gave up 0 bases and J gave up 5 bases, with 9 bases separating them. CDR3 length: 14 residues. CDR1 is SGHRS and CDR2 is YFSETQ in the germline V gene. As processed by the authors: Scientists estimated how many nucleated cells there were by amplifying reference gene primers. TCRdb keeps only in-frame clones here, not all; method: immunoSEQ multiplex PCR. V, J and clone size derive from that table, while D and trimming were established from the DNA sequence. Of under 85,000 clones in the sample, about 86% were seen once.

Source material: peripheral blood. The sequence came from an elderly man with active or convalescent COVID-19. This chain joins TRBV5-1 and TRBJ2-4, with D perhaps TRBD2 (5 bases). In DNA, the CDR3 is TGCGCCAGCAGCTTGGGAGGGTACGAAAACATTCAGTACTTC. Its protein product is CASSLGGYENIQYF.